What follows is one TCR beta chain and its context. V lost 5 bases, J lost 5 bases, and 20 bases lay in between. CDR3 size: 17 residues. Per germline, CDR1 SGDLS and CDR2 YYNGEE. This specimen belongs to a study of blood T cells in healthy people across ages. Sample-barcoded 5' priming and a J-beta primer mix drove a second PCR of roughly 6 to 12 cycles. Using its own MiXCR run on the 5' RACE reads, TCRdb lists one record per CDR3 protein. The sample carries fewer than 700,000 distinct CDR3 sequences, roughly 48% recorded once. The specimen sequenced was blood. This TCR came from a man at least 80 years old in good health. The chain joins TRBV9 to TRBJ1-6; D is perhaps TRBD1 (6 bases). In DNA form, the CDR3 reads TGTGCCAGCAGTGCACCTAAAGGGGGACGGAATAATTCACCCCTCCACTTT. Its translation is CASSAPKGGRNNSPLHF. The full variable domain, rest sourced from reference TRBV9 and TRBJ1-6, is DSGVTQTPKHLITATGQRVTLRCSPRSGDLSVYWYQQSLDQGLQFLIQYYNGEERAKGNILERFSAQQFPDLHSELNLSSLELGDSALYFCASSAPKGGRNNSPLHFGNGTRLTVT.